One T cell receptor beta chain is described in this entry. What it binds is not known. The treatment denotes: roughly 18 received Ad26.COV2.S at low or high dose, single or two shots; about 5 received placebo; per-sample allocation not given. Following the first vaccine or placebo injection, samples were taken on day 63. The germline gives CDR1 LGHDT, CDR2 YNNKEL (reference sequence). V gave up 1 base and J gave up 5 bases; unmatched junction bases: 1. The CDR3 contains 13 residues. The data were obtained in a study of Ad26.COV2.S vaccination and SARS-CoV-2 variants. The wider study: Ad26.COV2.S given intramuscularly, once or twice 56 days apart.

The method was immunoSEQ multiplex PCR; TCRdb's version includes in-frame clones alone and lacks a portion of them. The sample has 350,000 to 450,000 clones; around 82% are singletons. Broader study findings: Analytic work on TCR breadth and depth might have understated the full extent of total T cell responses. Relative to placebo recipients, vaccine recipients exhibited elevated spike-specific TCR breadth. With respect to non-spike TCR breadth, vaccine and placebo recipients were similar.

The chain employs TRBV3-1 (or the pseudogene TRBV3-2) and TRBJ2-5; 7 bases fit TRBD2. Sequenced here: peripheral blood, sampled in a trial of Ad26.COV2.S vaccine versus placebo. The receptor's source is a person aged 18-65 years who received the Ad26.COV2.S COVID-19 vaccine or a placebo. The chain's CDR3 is CASSQAGGETQYF. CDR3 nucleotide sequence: TGTGCCAGCAGCCAAGCCGGGGGGGAGACCCAGTACTTC.